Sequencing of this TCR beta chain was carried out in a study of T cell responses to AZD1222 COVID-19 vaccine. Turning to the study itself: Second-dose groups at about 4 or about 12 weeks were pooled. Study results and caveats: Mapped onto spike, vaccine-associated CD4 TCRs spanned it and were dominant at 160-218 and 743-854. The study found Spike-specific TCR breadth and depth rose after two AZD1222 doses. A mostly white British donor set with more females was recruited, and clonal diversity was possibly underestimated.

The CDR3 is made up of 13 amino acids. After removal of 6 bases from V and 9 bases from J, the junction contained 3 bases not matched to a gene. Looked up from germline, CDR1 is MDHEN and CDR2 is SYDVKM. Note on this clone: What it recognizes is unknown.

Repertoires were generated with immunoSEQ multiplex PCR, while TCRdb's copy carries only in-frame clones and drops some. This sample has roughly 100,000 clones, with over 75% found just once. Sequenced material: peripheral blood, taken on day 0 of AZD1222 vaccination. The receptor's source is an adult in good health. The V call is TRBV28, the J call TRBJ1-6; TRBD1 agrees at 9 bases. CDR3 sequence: CASSGQGSSPLHF. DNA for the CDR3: TGTGCCAGCAGCGGACAGGGGAGTTCACCCCTCCACTTT. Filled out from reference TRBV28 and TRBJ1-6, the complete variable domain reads DVKVTQSSRYLVKRTGEKVFLECVQDMDHENMFWYRQDPGLGLRLIYFSYDVKMKEKGDIPEGYSVSREKKERFSLILESASTNQTSMYLCASSGQGSSPLHFGNGTRLTVT.